This record looks at one T cell receptor (beta chain) sequence and its context. Its antigen is not identified. Extraction of total RNA produced a minimum of 5.5 micrograms from each sample. This CDR3 has 16 amino acids. The V gene end was trimmed by 2 bases and the J gene end by 4 bases; junction bases not matched to a gene: 5. The V gene's germline CDR1 is MNHNY and CDR2 SVGAGI (reference sequence). The data stem from a study of blood T cells in healthy people across ages. On the study more broadly: Through template switching, about one barcoded beta molecule was captured per two T cells, as measured in model experiments.

Study results and limitations: Measured against age, TCR beta diversity per million T cells decreased in a roughly linear manner.

The second PCR ran about 6 to 11 cycles with a sample-barcoded 5' primer and J-beta primers. Via MiXCR, TCRdb re-called the 5' RACE reads, giving one row per CDR3 protein. The table lists hundreds of thousands of distinct CDR3 sequences, 56% of them singletons. The sequenced sample consisted of blood. The V call is TRBV6-6, the J call TRBJ1-4, with TRBD1 identical over 9 bases. This sequence originates from a man aged 35 to 55 in good health. Here the CDR3 DNA reads TGTGCCAGCAGTTACCACGACAGGGGGGATAATGAAAAACTGTTTTTT. This gives the protein CASSYHDRGDNEKLFF.